This note documents a single T cell receptor beta chain sequence. The entry originates in a study of blood T cell repertoires in COVID-19. Study-wide background: Italy, Spain and the United States were the sources of the convalescent and acute COVID-19 samples. From T cells, B-cell-depleted T cells, or PBMCs came the material, which was cDNA or gDNA.

The CDR3 consists of 14 residues. V was pared by 6 bases and J by 4 bases, with 4 bases of the junction left unmatched. Germline CDR1 is MDHEN and CDR2 is SYDVKM. Authors' processing steps: Reference gene primers were amplified, and this amplification served to estimate nucleated cell counts. Sequencing was performed with immunoSEQ multiplex PCR; in TCRdb, only in-frame clones are kept and a portion is missing. V and J calls and clone size are those listed in that table; D and trimming were worked out from the DNA. The sample contains hundreds of thousands of clones, 87% of which appear only once. J is TRBJ2-1 and V is TRBV28, with TRBD2 matching over 9 bases. The receptor comes from a man aged 18-30 years with active or convalescent COVID-19. What was sequenced was peripheral blood. The CDR3 loop is CASSLTSGYNEQFF. The CDR3 nucleotides read TGTGCCAGCAGCCTGACTAGCGGTTACAATGAGCAGTTCTTC.